A selection of T cell receptor beta chains follows, all from one sample in a study of T cell responses to AZD1222 COVID-19 vaccine. Only in-frame clones appear in the TCRdb table, and some are missing; sequencing was by immunoSEQ multiplex PCR. The sample holds 95,000 to 150,000 clones; more than 85% are singletons and the top ten take less than 6%. The sample consisted of peripheral blood, taken 28 days after the second AZD1222 dose. The receptor set was obtained from an adult who received the AZD1222 COVID-19 vaccine. Each CDR3 is given with its conserved first and last residue. The D gene is left open where the match is weak. Rows give clone size only sometimes, using once, few, many, or a class for an expanded clone.

V	J	size	D	DNA	CDR3
TRBV15	TRBJ2-3	-	-	TGTGCCACCAGCAGAGATCTAGTCACAGATACGCAGTATTTT	CATSRDLVTDTQYF
TRBV11-3	TRBJ2-7	-	-	TGTGCACCTACCCCAGGACATTTTCTGAACGAGCAGTACTTC	CAPTPGHFLNEQYF
TRBV6-1	TRBJ2-3	-	-	TGTGCCAGCAGTGAAGCGGGACACACCACAGATACGCAGTATTTT	CASSEAGHTTDTQYF
TRBV6-2/TRBV6-3	TRBJ2-3	-	TRBD2	TGTGCCAGCAGTTACGTAGGACAGGACGGACTAGCGGGCAACACAGATACGCAGTATTTT	CASSYVGQDGLAGNTDTQYF
TRBV7-6	TRBJ2-5	few	TRBD2	TGTGCCAGCAGCAGAGGACTAGCGGTTGAGACCCAGTACTTC	CASSRGLAVETQYF
TRBV3-1/TRBV3-2	TRBJ2-3	-	-	TGTGCCAGCAGCCGAGGGTATGGCCCAGATACGCAGTATTTT	CASSRGYGPDTQYF
TRBV11-2	TRBJ2-7	-	-	TGTGCCAGCAGCTTAGGGAACAGGGTCCACGAGCAGTACTTC	CASSLGNRVHEQYF
TRBV7-9	TRBJ1-6	-	TRBD1	TGTGCCAGCAGCTGGTTACCGGGACAGAATTCACCCCTCCACTTT	CASSWLPGQNSPLHF
TRBV11-2	TRBJ1-6	-	-	TGTGCCAGCAGCTCTAGGGGCCGGGATAATTCACCCCTCCACTTT	CASSSRGRDNSPLHF
TRBV7-9	TRBJ2-3	-	TRBD2	TGTGCCAGCAGCCCACGGGGGGTCAGCACAGATACGCAGTATTTT	CASSPRGVSTDTQYF
TRBV4-2	TRBJ2-7	-	-	TGTGCCAGCAGCCAAGCCGTTCCCAAACCACTGGGGGTGTCCTACGAGCAGTACTTC	CASSQAVPKPLGVSYEQYF
TRBV3-1/TRBV3-2	TRBJ2-1	-	TRBD2	TGTGCCAGCAGCCACGGAAAAGGCACTAGCGGGAGTAGGAATGAGCAGTTCTTC	CASSHGKGTSGSRNEQFF
TRBV6-1	TRBJ1-1	-	-	TGTGCCAGCAGTGAATCTGTGGGGTTGAACACTGAAGCTTTCTTT	CASSESVGLNTEAFF
TRBV7-9	TRBJ1-2	-	-	TGTGCCAGCAGCGCCCGGACGGACCGCGGCTACACCTTC	CASSARTDRGYTF
TRBV10-3	TRBJ1-1	once	TRBD1	TGTGCCATCAGTCATGACAGGGGCCAGGGTGAAGCTTTCTTT	CAISHDRGQGEAFF